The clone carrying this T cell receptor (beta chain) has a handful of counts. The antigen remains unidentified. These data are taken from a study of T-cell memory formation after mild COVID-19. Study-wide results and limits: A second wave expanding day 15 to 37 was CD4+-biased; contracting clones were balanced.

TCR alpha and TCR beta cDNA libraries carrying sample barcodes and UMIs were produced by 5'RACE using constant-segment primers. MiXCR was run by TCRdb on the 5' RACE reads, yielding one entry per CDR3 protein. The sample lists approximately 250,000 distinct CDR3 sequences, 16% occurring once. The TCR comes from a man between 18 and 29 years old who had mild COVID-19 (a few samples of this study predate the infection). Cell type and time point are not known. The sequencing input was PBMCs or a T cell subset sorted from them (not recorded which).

CDR3 sequence: CASSQALSTDTQYF. The CDR3 DNA sequence: TGTGCCAGCAGCCAAGCGCTCTCCACAGATACGCAGTATTTT. V gene TRBV3-1 combines with J gene TRBJ2-3; D unclear. The CDR3 has 14 amino acids. Trimming removed 1 base from V and 2 bases from J, with 7 bases in between. CDR1 and CDR2 from the germline V gene are LGHDT and YNNKEL (reference sequence).